This is a list of T cell receptor beta chains from one sample in a study of blood T cell repertoires in COVID-19. Some clones are missing from TCRdb's copy, which holds only in-frame ones; the method was immunoSEQ multiplex PCR. Of 130,000 to 150,000 clones detected, 70% to 85% appear once; the ten largest clones hold 5.5% to 8%. Sequencing was performed on peripheral blood. These receptors were taken from a human donor in a cohort sampled during active COVID-19. Each CDR3 is given with its conserved first and last residue. A D gene is named only where the DNA matches it firmly. Clone size is stated in some rows and not others, as once, few, many or a class when expanded.

size,D,J,V,DNA,CDR3
.,.,TRBJ2-7,TRBV3-1/TRBV3-2,TGTGCCAGCAGCCCATCAGTCGGGGGTTCTACCCACGAGCAGTACTTC,CASSPSVGGSTHEQYF
.,TRBD1,TRBJ1-1,TRBV11-2,TGTGCCAGCAGCTTAACAGGGGTGGCTTTCTTT,CASSLTGVAFF
.,TRBD2,TRBJ2-5,TRBV5-5,TGTGCCAGCAGCTTGTCTGTAGCGGGGGGTACTCAAGAGACCCAGTACTTC,CASSLSVAGGTQETQYF
.,TRBD2,TRBJ2-3,TRBV2,TGTGCCAGCAGTGAAGACGACGGGGGGGCCGCAGATACGCAGTATTTT,CASSEDDGGAADTQYF
.,TRBD1,TRBJ2-5,TRBV18,TGTGCCAGCTCGCACCGGGACAGTTCAGGGCAAGAGACCCAGTACTTC,CASSHRDSSGQETQYF
once,TRBD1,TRBJ1-1,TRBV27,TGTGCCAGCAGACGACAGGGCCCCTTTGAAGCTTTCTTT,CASRRQGPFEAFF
.,TRBD1,TRBJ2-2,TRBV3-1/TRBV3-2,TGTGCCAGCAGCCAACGGACAGGGATCACCGGGGAGCTGTTTTTT,CASSQRTGITGELFF
few,.,TRBJ1-5,TRBV19,TGTGCCAGTAGTATAGATCAAAGCAATCAGCCCCAGCATTTT,CASSIDQSNQPQHF
.,.,TRBJ2-7,TRBV5-1,TGCGCCAGCAGCTTGGGGACTTTGGGATGGGAGCAGTACTTC,CASSLGTLGWEQYF
few,TRBD1,TRBJ1-1,TRBV19,TGTGCCAGTAGTGTGGACAGGGGGACTGAAGCTTTCTTT,CASSVDRGTEAFF
.,.,TRBJ1-5,TRBV5-4,TGTGCCAGCAGCGAACAGGGTTCCAATCAGCCCCAGCATTTT,CASSEQGSNQPQHF
.,TRBD1,TRBJ1-5,TRBV28,TGTGCCAGCAGTTTAGGGAGGGACAGGGGGTTGCATTTT,CASSLGRDRGLHF
.,TRBD1,TRBJ2-7,TRBV19,TGTGCCAGTAGTCCTGACAGGGTATTTACCTACGAGCAGTACTTC,CASSPDRVFTYEQYF
.,.,TRBJ1-5,TRBV5-1,TGCGCCAGCAGCACTTCGGGGGGCAATCAGCCCCAGCATTTT,CASSTSGGNQPQHF
.,TRBD1,TRBJ2-7,TRBV13,TGTGCCAGCAGCCTACGGAGGGACAGGGGGAACGAGCAGTACTTC,CASSLRRDRGNEQYF
.,.,TRBJ2-1,TRBV19,TGTGCCAGTAGGTTGGATCCCGCGGTGAATGAGCAGTTCTTC,CASRLDPAVNEQFF
.,.,TRBJ1-5,TRBV6-1,TGTGCCAGCAGTGACCGGGACTCCGGAGGTGGGCCCCAGCATTTT,CASSDRDSGGGPQHF
.,.,TRBJ2-5,TRBV24-1,TGTGCCACCAGTGATTGGGGGGGCAGGGGGCGCGCAGAGACCCAGTACTTC,CATSDWGGRGRAETQYF
.,TRBD1,TRBJ2-7,TRBV29-1,TGCAGCGTGAGCCGGCCCGGACAGGGAGTTTACGAGCAGTACTTC,CSVSRPGQGVYEQYF
few,.,TRBJ1-1,TRBV27,TGTGCCAGCAGTTTATCATTCAGGGTGAACACTGAAGCTTTCTTT,CASSLSFRVNTEAFF
.,.,TRBJ2-2,TRBV7-6,TGTGCCAGCAGCTTAGCGCTGGCAGGGACCGGGGAGCTGTTTTTT,CASSLALAGTGELFF
few,TRBD1,TRBJ2-4,TRBV6-5,TGTGCCAGCAGAGGACAGGCCTTTGCCAAAAACATTCAGTACTTC,CASRGQAFAKNIQYF
.,TRBD1,TRBJ2-1,TRBV15,TGTGCCACCAGCAGAGTAGACAGGGGATCCTACAATGAGCAGTTCTTC,CATSRVDRGSYNEQFF
.,TRBD1,TRBJ1-2,TRBV5-1,TGCGCCAGCAGCTTGGGGGACAGGGAAGATGGCTACACCTTC,CASSLGDREDGYTF
.,.,TRBJ2-6,TRBV18,TGTGCCAGCTCGCCTCCTCAGGGTATCGGCTCTGGGGCCAACGTCCTGACTTTC,CASSPPQGIGSGANVLTF
few,.,TRBJ2-4,TRBV7-9,TGTGCCAGCAGCCTCCAGGGGTTGGGCAAAAACATTCAGTACTTC,CASSLQGLGKNIQYF
.,.,TRBJ1-1,TRBV9,TGTGCCAGCAGCGTAGCTGGCCCGACTGAAGCTTTCTTT,CASSVAGPTEAFF
.,TRBD1,TRBJ1-6,TRBV2,TGTGCCAGCAGTCCCTCGAGGGGACAGGGGCATTCACCCCTCCACTTT,CASSPSRGQGHSPLHF
.,TRBD2,TRBJ2-3,TRBV11-2,TGTGCCAGCAGCTTCACTAGCGGGGGTTTTAAGTATTTT,CASSFTSGGFKYF
.,.,TRBJ2-3,TRBV5-4,TGTGCCAGCAGCGCCGTAGCAGAATCTGGCACAGATACGCAGTATTTT,CASSAVAESGTDTQYF
.,TRBD1,TRBJ1-4,TRBV10-3,TGTGCCATCAGTGAGTCGGGACAGGGGGCTGAAAAACTGTTTTTT,CAISESGQGAEKLFF
few,.,TRBJ2-5,TRBV30,TGTGCCTGGAGTAGAGCCTTACAAGAGACCCAGTACTTC,CAWSRALQETQYF
.,.,TRBJ2-7,TRBV9,TGTGCCAGCAGCTCCTTGGGGGGGGGCTTCGAGCAGTACTTC,CASSSLGGGFEQYF
.,TRBD2,TRBJ2-3,TRBV5-6,TGTGCCAGCAGCTACCTAGCGGGGAAAGATACGCAGTATTTT,CASSYLAGKDTQYF
.,.,TRBJ2-7,TRBV2,TGTGCCAGCAGTGCCCCCGCCAGCTCCTACGAGCAGTACTTC,CASSAPASSYEQYF
.,.,TRBJ1-2,TRBV29-1,TGCAGCGTTGAAGAGTGGGGGAGGGATGGCTACACCTTC,CSVEEWGRDGYTF
.,.,TRBJ2-2,TRBV19,TGTGCCAGTACCCAGGGACAGAACACCGGGGAGCTGTTTTTT,CASTQGQNTGELFF
.,TRBD1,TRBJ2-7,TRBV5-8,TGTGCCAGCAGCTTGGACCGACAGGGCACCTACGAGCAGTACTTC,CASSLDRQGTYEQYF
.,.,TRBJ1-5,TRBV7-8,TGTGCCAGCAGCTTAGCTACAGGGAGCAATCAGCCCCAGCATTTT,CASSLATGSNQPQHF
.,.,TRBJ2-3,TRBV19,TGTGCCAGTAGTATCGGCGGTAGTAGCACAGATACGCAGTATTTT,CASSIGGSSTDTQYF
.,.,TRBJ2-7,TRBV15,TGTGCCACCAGCCCTCTGGGCGGGTACTACGATCAGTACTTC,CATSPLGGYYDQYF
.,TRBD2,TRBJ2-5,TRBV6-2/TRBV6-3,TGTGCCAGCAGTTCCCGGGTAGCGGGAATAGAGACCCAGTACTTC,CASSSRVAGIETQYF
.,TRBD1,TRBJ2-7,TRBV19,TGTGCCAGTAGTATCCGGGGGACAGGGGACTCCGAGCAGTACTTC,CASSIRGTGDSEQYF
.,.,TRBJ1-3,TRBV11-1,TGTGCCAGCAGCTTTCAGGGAGGCTATGGAAACACCATATATTTT,CASSFQGGYGNTIYF
once,.,TRBJ1-5,TRBV19,TGTGCCAGTAGTATGGCCTTGAGCAATCAGCCCCAGCATTTT,CASSMALSNQPQHF
.,.,TRBJ2-5,TRBV18,TGTGCCAGCTCCCGGTCGTTCCAAGAGACCCAGTACTTC,CASSRSFQETQYF
.,.,TRBJ1-2,TRBV27,TGTGCCAGCAGTCCGCGGACGGGGAACTATGGCTACACCTTC,CASSPRTGNYGYTF
.,TRBD1,TRBJ2-1,TRBV5-6,TGTGCCAGCAGCTTGTTGGGACAGGGCAATGAGCAGTTCTTC,CASSLLGQGNEQFF
few,TRBD1,TRBJ2-7,TRBV11-2,TGTGCCAGCAGCTCCGACAGGGTTAACCTCGAGCAGTACTTC,CASSSDRVNLEQYF